The 11 T cell receptor beta chains presented below share a single source sample, sequenced in a study of blood T cell repertoires in COVID-19. Some clones are missing from TCRdb's copy, which holds only in-frame ones; the method was immunoSEQ multiplex PCR. This sample yields approximately 260,000 clones, of which approximately 90% are seen a single time; more than 5% belongs to the top ten. Sequencing was carried out using PBMCs or T cells enriched from blood (not recorded which). Receptors were obtained from a woman in her 30s with acute COVID-19.

The count of this clone is one. This chain connects TRBV27 to TRBJ2-7; tentatively, D is TRBD2 (7 bases). The CDR3 consists of 17 residues. Germline CDR1 and CDR2: MNHEY and SMNVEV (reference sequence). Trimming took off 2 bases at V and 3 bases at J, with 20 bases between the two ends. The CDR3 protein is CASSLHPPQGRVYEQYF. CDR3 bases: TGTGCCAGCAGTTTACACCCCCCGCAGGGGAGGGTCTACGAGCAGTACTTC.

The count of this clone is one. Other DNA sequences in the sample encode the same CDR3. The chain joins TRBV19 to TRBJ2-3, with TRBD2 matching 14 bases. Germline V gives CDR1 LNHDA, CDR2 SQIVND (reference sequence). This CDR3 has 15 residues. Unmatched junction bases numbered 8, after V lost 9 bases and J lost 6 bases. Written as DNA, the CDR3 is TGTGCCAGCTCCCGACTAGCGGGGGGGAGGGATACGCAGTATTTT. As protein: CASSRLAGGRDTQYF.

This rearrangement joins TRBV6-2 or TRBV6-3 to TRBJ1-5, with TRBD1 matching over 9 bases. The CDR3 contains 18 residues. From germline, CDR1 is MNHEY and CDR2 SVGEGT. Trimming at V came to 4 bases and at J to 5 bases, leaving 15 bases not matched to a gene. The CDR3 DNA follows: TGTGCCAGCAGTTCGGCCTTAATGGGCAACAGGGGGCATCAGCCCCAGCATTTT. It yields the protein CASSSALMGNRGHQPQHF.

This clone was detected once. This sequence joins TRBV18 and TRBJ1-4; 7 bases align to TRBD1. J was trimmed by 5 bases and V by 6 bases; bases with no gene match: 0. Per the germline V gene, CDR1 is KGHSH and CDR2 is LQKENI. This CDR3 region has 12 residues. CDR3 residues: CASSTGNEKLFF. For the CDR3, the DNA is TGTGCCAGCTCGACAGGGAATGAAAAACTGTTTTTT.

The CDR3 protein is CASSAASAGESSGANVLTF. The CDR3 nucleotides read TGTGCCAGCAGCGCCGCCTCAGCGGGGGAAAGCTCTGGGGCCAACGTCCTGACTTTC. The chain carries TRBV7-9 and TRBJ2-6; 8 nucleotides line up with TRBD2. Germline assignment: CDR1 SEHNR and CDR2 FQNEAQ (reference sequence). The CDR3 length is 19 residues. Trimming took 5 bases from V and 0 from J; bases not matched to a gene: 12.

This clone was seen more than once but under ten times. The V and J genes are TRBV5-4 and TRBJ2-1; D may be TRBD2 (6 bases). Trimming cost V 4 bases and J 7 bases, with 18 bases left between them. CDR1 SGHNT and CDR2 YYREEE come from the germline V gene (reference sequence). The CDR3 consists of 15 residues. CDR3 sequence reads: CASSPGEAYGNEQFF. Written as DNA, the CDR3 is TGTGCCAGCAGCCCGGGAGAGGCCTATGGGAATGAGCAGTTCTTC.

V gene TRBV6-4 combines with J gene TRBJ2-3; 10 nucleotides match TRBD2. Germline V gene lookup returns CDR1 MRHNA and CDR2 SNTAGT. The CDR3 consists of 15 residues. V shed 2 bases, J shed 6 bases, and the junction held 5 bases outside the gene matches. Written as DNA, the CDR3 is TGTGCCAGCAGTGACGAACCTAGCGGGGGTGATACGCAGTATTTT. Protein: CASSDEPSGGDTQYF.

The V call is TRBV5-1, the J call TRBJ2-1; 13 positions agree with TRBD2. V shed 4 bases and J 8 bases; nucleotides not matched to a gene: 9. CDR3 size: 16 residues. The germline CDR1 and CDR2 sequences are SGHRS and YFSETQ. The chain's CDR3 is CASSLQLAGGTDEQFF. The DNA for the CDR3 is TGCGCCAGCAGCCTACAACTAGCGGGGGGGACCGATGAGCAGTTCTTC. Complete variable domain (other parts from reference TRBV5-1 and TRBJ2-1): KAGVTQTPRYLIKTRGQQVTLSCSPISGHRSVSWYQQTPGQGLQFLFEYFSETQRNKGNFPGRFSGRQFSNSRSEMNVSTLELGDSALYLCASSLQLAGGTDEQFFGPGTRLTVL.

This clone was picked up a small number of times. The rearrangement uses TRBV28 and TRBJ1-2; D call uncertain. Germline V gene data show CDR1 as MDHEN and CDR2 as SYDVKM. CDR3 length: 14 residues. The V gene lost 3 bases and the J gene lost 0 bases, with 8 bases spanning the gap. For the CDR3, the DNA is TGTGCCAGCAGTTTTGGAGTTACTAACTATGGCTACACCTTC. Its translation: CASSFGVTNYGYTF.

J is TRBJ2-5 and V is TRBV10-3, with 9 bases fitting TRBD1. After removal of 2 bases from V and 3 bases from J, the junction contained 16 bases not matched to a gene. CDR3 length: 19 amino acids. Germline V gene sequence: CDR1 ENHRY, CDR2 SYGVKD. The CDR3 region is CAISEPSGIRDRVEETQYF. CDR3 in DNA: TGTGCCATCAGTGAGCCCTCCGGAATCCGGGACAGGGTTGAAGAGACCCAGTACTTC.

The rearrangement links TRBV5-1 to TRBJ2-1; a weak D match, TRBD1 (5 bases). The CDR3 is 16 amino acids. In germline, CDR1 is SGHRS, CDR2 YFSETQ. V lost 4 bases and J 1 base, leaving 15 bases between the germline ends. In DNA, the CDR3 is TGCGCCAGCAGCACGGCGACAGTTTTTTCCTACAATGAGCAGTTCTTC. This translates into CASSTATVFSYNEQFF.